This T cell receptor beta chain is drawn from a study of neoadjuvant anti-PD-1 for oral cavity cancer. Data came from immunoSEQ multiplex PCR; TCRdb stores just in-frame clones and leaves some out. Here the sample spans thousands of clones, approximately 60% being singletons. The V segment lost 4 bases and the J segment 4 bases; nucleotides outside the gene matches: 10. The CDR3 covers 16 residues. Germline V gene lookup returns CDR1 LGHNA and CDR2 YNFKEQ. Study results and caveats: Higher pretreatment blood Treg/Th17 ratios correlated with higher pretreatment blood and lower post-treatment tumor TCRbeta clonality.

Points on this clone: The antigen is not known.

The clonotype was recovered from a person aged 35-79 years with oral cavity squamous cell carcinoma. The source was tumor tissue, collected before nivolumab (anti-PD-1) treatment. This rearrangement joins TRBV4-2 to TRBJ1-5; 7 bases are a match to TRBD1. The CDR3 loop is CASSLTTGEANQPQHF. In DNA form, the CDR3 reads TGTGCCAGCAGCCTTACTACAGGGGAGGCTAATCAGCCCCAGCATTTT.